A selection of T cell receptor beta chains follows, all from one sample in a study of radiotherapy plus CTLA-4 blockade in lung cancer. Only in-frame clones appear in the TCRdb table, and some are missing; sequencing was by immunoSEQ multiplex PCR. Counted here are tens of thousands of clones, roughly four fifths occurring once; the ten biggest clones make up 7.5% to 8%. The sequencing here drew on peripheral blood, taken from a patient treated with radiotherapy plus ipilimumab. The source is a human donor with non-small cell lung cancer who had stable disease on radiotherapy plus ipilimumab. The CDR3 runs from the conserved cysteine through the conserved F or W. D genes are given only for firm matches. Clone size is shown for a subset of rows, as once, few, many or a class of expanded clone.

d_call j_call clone_size v_call cdr3_nt cdr3_aa
- TRBJ2-7 - TRBV7-2 TGTGCCAGCAGCTTTAGGAGTCAGGGGGGAGAGCAGTACTTC CASSFRSQGGEQYF
TRBD1 TRBJ1-6 - TRBV9 TGTGCCAGCAGCGTAGGGAGTGCAATCGGCCAGGGGGGATCCCTCCACTTT CASSVGSAIGQGGSLHF
- TRBJ2-5 - TRBV7-6 TGTGCCAGCAGCTTGAGGGTTCTTCGGGAGACCCAGTACTTC CASSLRVLRETQYF
TRBD2 TRBJ2-3 - TRBV19 TGTGCCAGTAGTATGAGGGGAGCGGGGCGGGTCCAGTATTTT CASSMRGAGRVQYF
- TRBJ1-5 - TRBV6-1 TGTGCCAGCAGTGAAGTTCAGCCCCAGCATTTT CASSEVQPQHF
TRBD1 TRBJ1-1 - TRBV27 TGTGCCAGCAGTCCCACAGGGGCCTCAATGAACACTGAAGCTTTCTTT CASSPTGASMNTEAFF
TRBD2 TRBJ2-1 - TRBV11-2 TGTGCCAGCAGCTTAGCACTAGCGGCCTACAATGAGCAGTTCTTC CASSLALAAYNEQFF
- TRBJ2-2 - TRBV9 TGTGCCAGCAGCGTCACAGGGGAGGGCGGGGAGCTGTTTTTT CASSVTGEGGELFF
- TRBJ2-7 - TRBV19 TGTGCCAGTAGTATAGACCCCGGGGAGCAGTACTTC CASSIDPGEQYF
TRBD1 TRBJ2-1 - TRBV5-6 TGTGCCAGCAGCTTCCGGGACAGCTACAATGAGCAGTTCTTC CASSFRDSYNEQFF
- TRBJ2-7 - TRBV7-2 TGTGCCAGCAGCTTATTGGAGGAGCAGTACTTC CASSLLEEQYF
- TRBJ2-1 - TRBV30 TGTGCCTGGAGTGTACGCTCAGCGAGATTGAATGAGCAGTTCTTC CAWSVRSARLNEQFF
TRBD1 TRBJ1-1 medium-sized TRBV14 TGTGCCAGCAGCCTACAGGGGGCCTTGAGCACTGAAGCTTTCTTT CASSLQGALSTEAFF
TRBD2 TRBJ2-3 - TRBV4-3 TGCGCCAGCAGCCAAGAAGTAGCGGGGGCGACAGATACGCAGTATTTT CASSQEVAGATDTQYF
TRBD1 TRBJ1-4 once TRBV11-2 TGTGCCAGCAGCTCCGAGGGCAGGGGGCCTGAAAAACTGTTTTTT CASSSEGRGPEKLFF
- TRBJ1-6 - TRBV11-3 TGTGCCAGCAGCTGGGGGGCTGATTCACCCCTCCACTTT CASSWGADSPLHF
- TRBJ2-5 - TRBV27 TGTGCCAGCAGTTTAGTAGCGATGCAAGAGACCCAGTACTTC CASSLVAMQETQYF
- TRBJ2-7 - TRBV5-6 TGTGCCAGCAGCTTCGGACGGAGCTACGAGCAGTACTTC CASSFGRSYEQYF
TRBD2 TRBJ2-2 - TRBV10-2 TGCGCCAGCAGTGTAGTGGGGACTAGACTGACCGGGGAGCTGTTTTTT CASSVVGTRLTGELFF
- TRBJ1-2 few TRBV18 TGTGCCAGCTCACTAAGGTCTGCTGGCTACACCTTC CASSLRSAGYTF
- TRBJ2-4 - TRBV5-5 TGTGCCAGCAGCTTGGAGGGAATAGCTTTCCTAGCCAAAAACATTCAGTACTTC CASSLEGIAFLAKNIQYF
- TRBJ2-5 few TRBV11-3 TGTGCCAGCAGCTTAAATCGGAACGGACAAGAGACCCAGTACTTC CASSLNRNGQETQYF
TRBD1 TRBJ1-1 - TRBV9 TGTGCCAGCAGCTCGTGGACAGGGGAGAACACTGAAGCTTTCTTT CASSSWTGENTEAFF
- TRBJ1-2 - TRBV28 TGTGCCAGCAGTAAACAGGGACCCTATGGCTACACCTTC CASSKQGPYGYTF